The source of this TCR beta chain is a study of regulatory T cells in long-lasting Graves disease. Time point meaning: newly diagnosed GD, antithyroid drugs for less than 3 months. Isolated PBMC RNA provided the starting material for the TCR library. Both iRepertoire HTBI primers and Arm-PCR of CDR3 regions were used to build the TCR beta libraries. Each CDR3 protein gets one entry after TCRdb re-called the multiplex PCR reads with MiXCR. Among 530,000 or so distinct CDR3 sequences listed, roughly 14% were seen once. Trimming left V 3 bases short and J 0 bases short, with 7 bases between. CDR3 length equals 14 residues. From germline, CDR1 is WSHSY and CDR2 SAAADI. This clonotype was observed many times. The same sample was also used in a study of T cells in Graves' hyperthyroidism and ophthalmopathy.

The sample in question was peripheral blood mononuclear cells (PBMCs), obtained at new diagnosis, from a patient treated with antithyroid drugs. This receptor was obtained from a man aged 25-45 years with Graves disease. The chain uses TRBV10-2 and TRBJ2-3; D ambiguous. The CDR3 protein is CASSDDASTDTQYF. CDR3 coding DNA: TGCGCCAGCAGTGACGACGCCAGCACAGATACGCAGTATTTT.